A selection of T cell receptor beta chains follows, all from one sample in a study of OX40 agonist ivuxolimab in advanced cancers. Generated by immunoSEQ multiplex PCR, the TCRdb table keeps only in-frame clones and is missing some. The table includes 40,000 to 55,000 clones, around 84% detected once. This specimen was CD4+ or CD8+ T cells sorted from blood, taken in a trial of the OX40 agonist ivuxolimab. The receptors shown here come from an adult with an advanced solid tumor such as melanoma, head and neck, liver or kidney cancer. CDR3s leave out the opening cysteine and the closing phenylalanine or tryptophan. The D gene is left open where the match is weak. A row's size may be missing; if present it is once, few, many or a size class.

v_call: TRBV10-3; clone_size: NA; j_call: TRBJ2-7; d_call: TRBD2; cdr3_aa: AIRSGTSGNSSYEQY
v_call: TRBV27; clone_size: NA; j_call: TRBJ1-2; d_call: TRBD1; cdr3_aa: ASSLSISDRELRGYT
v_call: TRBV6-6; clone_size: NA; j_call: TRBJ2-1; d_call: TRBD1; cdr3_aa: ASSQTGTGTYNEQF
v_call: TRBV27; clone_size: NA; j_call: TRBJ2-7; d_call: TRBD2; cdr3_aa: ASTGGRGGEQY
v_call: TRBV19; clone_size: few; j_call: TRBJ2-1; d_call: TRBD2; cdr3_aa: ASSTTAGDHLHNEQF
v_call: TRBV5-1; clone_size: many; j_call: TRBJ2-3; d_call: NA; cdr3_aa: ASSFRQRLTDTQY
v_call: TRBV19; clone_size: NA; j_call: TRBJ2-3; d_call: NA; cdr3_aa: ASSIWGATDTQY
v_call: TRBV19; clone_size: NA; j_call: TRBJ2-3; d_call: NA; cdr3_aa: ASLGDTQY
v_call: TRBV7-9; clone_size: once; j_call: TRBJ1-6; d_call: NA; cdr3_aa: ASSPLKVDNSPLH
v_call: TRBV7-6; clone_size: NA; j_call: TRBJ2-7; d_call: TRBD1; cdr3_aa: ASSSPGQGIYEQY
v_call: TRBV20-1; clone_size: once; j_call: TRBJ1-2; d_call: NA; cdr3_aa: SAKGDGYT
v_call: TRBV7-2; clone_size: NA; j_call: TRBJ2-2; d_call: NA; cdr3_aa: ASSPSQVNTGELF
v_call: TRBV19; clone_size: few; j_call: TRBJ1-5; d_call: NA; cdr3_aa: ASSPGTSYQPQH
v_call: TRBV19; clone_size: once; j_call: TRBJ2-1; d_call: TRBD1; cdr3_aa: ASSSDRGEPYNEQF
v_call: TRBV7-9; clone_size: NA; j_call: TRBJ1-1; d_call: NA; cdr3_aa: ASSWVNTEAF
v_call: TRBV5-8; clone_size: NA; j_call: TRBJ1-1; d_call: NA; cdr3_aa: ASSLGPTSNTEAF
v_call: TRBV13; clone_size: NA; j_call: TRBJ2-7; d_call: NA; cdr3_aa: ASSLESYEQY
v_call: TRBV14; clone_size: NA; j_call: TRBJ2-7; d_call: NA; cdr3_aa: ASSQTDIAYEQY
v_call: TRBV19; clone_size: NA; j_call: TRBJ1-3; d_call: NA; cdr3_aa: ASLRETLSGNTIY
v_call: TRBV9; clone_size: NA; j_call: TRBJ1-3; d_call: NA; cdr3_aa: ASSVGLSSGNTIY
v_call: TRBV7-2; clone_size: NA; j_call: TRBJ1-1; d_call: NA; cdr3_aa: ASSLVSGTEAF
v_call: TRBV2; clone_size: NA; j_call: TRBJ2-1; d_call: TRBD1; cdr3_aa: ASSEVGTGISSYNEQF
v_call: TRBV27; clone_size: NA; j_call: TRBJ1-6; d_call: NA; cdr3_aa: ASSLSGGLLSPLH
v_call: TRBV29-1; clone_size: NA; j_call: TRBJ1-2; d_call: NA; cdr3_aa: SAPFWDGYT
v_call: TRBV27; clone_size: few; j_call: TRBJ2-1; d_call: NA; cdr3_aa: ASSFYRGEQF
v_call: TRBV11-2; clone_size: NA; j_call: TRBJ2-1; d_call: NA; cdr3_aa: ASSLDVWGGKTLNEQF
v_call: TRBV11-2; clone_size: NA; j_call: TRBJ1-1; d_call: NA; cdr3_aa: ASSWVWGENTEAF
v_call: TRBV29-1; clone_size: once; j_call: TRBJ1-2; d_call: NA; cdr3_aa: SVNPDNNYGYT
v_call: TRBV2; clone_size: once; j_call: TRBJ2-5; d_call: NA; cdr3_aa: ASATWGGESSEETQY
v_call: TRBV10-3; clone_size: NA; j_call: NA; d_call: TRBD2; cdr3_aa: ATRGGTYEQY
v_call: TRBV12-5; clone_size: NA; j_call: TRBJ2-1; d_call: NA; cdr3_aa: ASGTNYNEQF
v_call: TRBV9; clone_size: NA; j_call: TRBJ2-6; d_call: TRBD1; cdr3_aa: ASSVGGQGAPGANVLT
v_call: TRBV27; clone_size: NA; j_call: TRBJ2-5; d_call: NA; cdr3_aa: ASSYKIWETQY
v_call: TRBV9; clone_size: NA; j_call: TRBJ2-1; d_call: NA; cdr3_aa: ASSSPTRSPYNEQF
v_call: TRBV27; clone_size: NA; j_call: TRBJ2-7; d_call: NA; cdr3_aa: ASSLQGPTYEQY
v_call: TRBV28; clone_size: NA; j_call: TRBJ1-1; d_call: NA; cdr3_aa: ASSIRGMHTEAF
v_call: TRBV7-9; clone_size: NA; j_call: TRBJ2-1; d_call: TRBD2; cdr3_aa: ASGTSVYNEQF
v_call: TRBV27; clone_size: NA; j_call: TRBJ2-7; d_call: TRBD2; cdr3_aa: ASSLAGDYLEQY
v_call: TRBV11-2; clone_size: once; j_call: TRBJ1-1; d_call: NA; cdr3_aa: ASSLWRSNTEAF
v_call: TRBV4-1; clone_size: NA; j_call: TRBJ2-1; d_call: NA; cdr3_aa: ASSQPGTEQF
v_call: TRBV10-3; clone_size: NA; j_call: TRBJ1-5; d_call: NA; cdr3_aa: AISESEDGSQPQH
v_call: TRBV23-1; clone_size: NA; j_call: TRBJ2-7; d_call: NA; cdr3_aa: ASSRGAGEQY
v_call: TRBV6-1; clone_size: once; j_call: TRBJ2-1; d_call: NA; cdr3_aa: ASSFRGHEQF
v_call: TRBV27; clone_size: NA; j_call: TRBJ1-1; d_call: TRBD1; cdr3_aa: ASTATGKAF
v_call: TRBV11-2; clone_size: NA; j_call: TRBJ2-3; d_call: NA; cdr3_aa: ASSPVGAVDTQY
v_call: TRBV4-1; clone_size: NA; j_call: TRBJ2-7; d_call: TRBD2; cdr3_aa: ASSQDPREGSYEQY
v_call: TRBV27; clone_size: NA; j_call: TRBJ2-2; d_call: NA; cdr3_aa: ASNFEGLGTGELF
v_call: TRBV4-2; clone_size: NA; j_call: TRBJ2-2; d_call: NA; cdr3_aa: ASSQLLGVDGGTGELF
v_call: TRBV7-9; clone_size: NA; j_call: TRBJ2-7; d_call: TRBD2; cdr3_aa: ASSFGTSGRPAYEQY
v_call: TRBV7-9; clone_size: medium-sized; j_call: TRBJ1-5; d_call: NA; cdr3_aa: ASTPGGNQPQH
v_call: TRBV10-3; clone_size: NA; j_call: TRBJ2-7; d_call: NA; cdr3_aa: AISGASRVYEQY
v_call: TRBV9; clone_size: NA; j_call: TRBJ1-1; d_call: TRBD1; cdr3_aa: ASSDHRGGTEAF
v_call: TRBV14; clone_size: NA; j_call: TRBJ2-7; d_call: NA; cdr3_aa: ASSQDTRGLYEQY